This TCR beta chain was captured in a study of cytomegalovirus exposure and HLA in healthy donors. Study background: Approximately 77 million unique TCRs from HLA-typed donors were held in an early release of data.

The PCR contained 60 Vbeta and 13 Jbeta primers. Repertoires were generated with immunoSEQ multiplex PCR, while TCRdb's copy carries only in-frame clones and drops some. The sample lists around 130,000 clones, 65% to 75% occurring once. Turning to this clone: No antigen is known for it.

Findings and limits, study-wide: High specificity and sensitivity for cytomegalovirus status were reported for the classifier. Researchers reportedly found TCR beta sequences accurately predicted most subjects' HLA-A and HLA-B alleles.

There are 14 residues in the CDR3. The germline V gene has CDR1 MNHEY and CDR2 SMNVEV (reference sequence). With 5 bases clipped from V and 5 bases from J, the junction kept 7 bases outside the gene matches. The chain links TRBV27 to TRBJ1-1; 8 positions agree with TRBD1. This receptor was obtained from a middle-aged man in good health and CMV-seropositive. Sequenced: PBMCs. The CDR3 protein is CASSLRTGKTEAFF. DNA of the CDR3: TGTGCCAGCAGTCTACGGACAGGGAAGACTGAAGCTTTCTTT.